The 4 T cell receptor beta chains below come from one sample, sequenced in a study of shared T cell receptors in the human thymus (dated by TCRdb to the early 2020s). The library was made by the immunoSEQ multiplex PCR assay. As stored in TCRdb, this immuneACCESS dataset retains in-frame rearrangements with V and J assigned. A fraction of the clones does not appear; measured against another copy, unresolved V genes explain less than half of the discrepancy, and the remainder lacks a known reason. The sample table contains some 640,000 clones; only one count was recorded for approximately 87% of them. The top ten constitute about 0.0094% of the sample. The sample was also reused in another study, on human thymus T cells.

The sequenced sample was thymocytes. Receptors were obtained from a boy younger than two with a congenital heart defect. Donor details come from another sample of the same person, matched by shared clones.

CDR3 nucleotides: TGTGCCAGCAGTGTGGCACTTCCCGGGGAGACGTACTTC. Encoded protein: CASSVALPGETYF. The chain uses TRBV2 and TRBJ2-7, with D possibly matching TRBD2 (5 bases). The germline V and J ends were trimmed by 4 bases and 12 bases, with 19 bases remaining between them. Germline CDR1 SNHLY, CDR2 FYNNEI. This CDR3 spans 13 amino acids.

The V gene is TRBV19, the J gene TRBJ2-5, with TRBD2 matching 9 bases. This CDR3 region has 19 residues. CDR1 and CDR2 (germline): LNHDA, SQIVND (reference sequence). V gave up 3 bases and J gave up 0 bases; unmatched junction bases: 14. The CDR3 reads CASSMRTSEKFWYQETQYF. The CDR3 DNA reads as TGTGCCAGTAGTATGCGGACTAGCGAGAAATTTTGGTACCAAGAGACCCAGTACTTC.

The chain combines TRBV10-2 with TRBJ2-2, with 10 bases that match TRBD2. This CDR3 is built from 20 residues. CDR1 and CDR2 (germline): WSHSY, SAAADI. V shed 4 bases and J 1 base; nucleotides not matched to a gene: 15. The CDR3: CASSGGASGRGGGNTGELFF. CDR3 bases: TGCGCCAGCAGTGGAGGGGCTAGCGGGAGAGGAGGGGGGAACACCGGGGAGCTGTTTTTT.

As concerns this clone: Mismatch with germline at one junction end may stem from a read error. This chain uses TRBV4-3 with TRBJ2-3; 10 bases match TRBD2. The CDR3 length is 16 residues. Germline lookup yields CDR1 LGHNA and CDR2 YSLEER. This CDR3 is CASSQEASGSADMQYF. The CDR3 bases are TGCGCCAGCAGCCAAGAGGCTAGCGGGAGTGCAGATATGCAGTATTTT.